Each of the 23 T cell receptor beta chains below was sequenced from the same sample in a study of shared clonotypes between healthy human individuals. Method: immunoSEQ multiplex PCR; TCRdb's copy keeps in-frame clones and lacks some. The sample includes about 710,000 clones, approximately 73% of them seen just once. The sequencing input was memory CD4+ T cells sorted from blood. Specified subset: CD45RA-negative fraction. The receptor set was obtained from a woman between 25 and 40 years old in good health.

This clone appeared once. This chain links TRBV7-6 with TRBJ1-5; D not resolved. CDR3 size: 14 residues. Germline-derived CDR1 and CDR2 are SGHVS and FNYEAQ. The germline V and J ends were trimmed by 8 bases and 1 base, with 12 bases remaining between them. CDR3 sequence reads: CASRGRGSNQPQHF. CDR3 nucleotides: TGTGCCAGCCGCGGACGCGGGAGCAATCAGCCCCAGCATTTT.

Many counts were recorded for this clone. The chain recombines TRBV5-1 with TRBJ2-3, with D possibly being TRBD1 (5 bases). CDR1 and CDR2 (germline): SGHRS, YFSETQ. Deletions cut 0 bases from V and 2 bases from J, with 13 bases between. This CDR3 has 16 residues. This CDR3 is CASSLGRQSDTDTQYF. The CDR3 nucleotides are TGCGCCAGCAGCTTGGGCCGACAGAGTGACACAGATACGCAGTATTTT. Complete variable domain (other parts from reference TRBV5-1 and TRBJ2-3): KAGVTQTPRYLIKTRGQQVTLSCSPISGHRSVSWYQQTPGQGLQFLFEYFSETQRNKGNFPGRFSGRQFSNSRSEMNVSTLELGDSALYLCASSLGRQSDTDTQYFGPGTRLTVL.

The table lists this clone with a count of one. The chain couples TRBV19 to TRBJ2-6; D gene unclear. CDR3 size: 15 residues. V was shortened by 4 bases and J by 2 bases, with 9 bases between the two germline ends. Germline CDR1 is LNHDA and CDR2 is SQIVND (reference sequence). CDR3 residues: CASSSKVAGANVLTF. The CDR3, as DNA: TGTGCCAGTAGTAGCAAGGTGGCTGGGGCCAACGTCCTGACTTTC. Looking up the rest from reference TRBV19 and TRBJ2-6 gives the full variable domain: DGGITQSPKYLFRKEGQNVTLSCEQNLNHDAMYWYRQDPGQGLRLIYYSQIVNDFQKGDIAEGYSVSREKKESFPLTVTSAQKNPTAFYLCASSSKVAGANVLTFGAGSRLTVL.

This clone has more than one count but fewer than ten. The chain recombines TRBV19 with TRBJ2-2, with TRBD2 matching over 13 bases. Germline V gene sequence: CDR1 LNHDA, CDR2 SQIVND (reference sequence). V lost 0 bases, J lost 2 bases, and 6 bases stayed unmatched. The CDR3 is 19 residues long. Here the CDR3 DNA reads TGTGCCAGTAGTATAGAATTTGCGGGACTAGCGGGAAACACCGGGGAGCTGTTTTTT. This sequence encodes CASSIEFAGLAGNTGELFF.

As concerns this clone: The same CDR3 also results from other DNA sequences found in this sample. The rearrangement links TRBV5-1 to TRBJ2-3, with D unresolved. Germline V gene lookup returns CDR1 SGHRS and CDR2 YFSETQ. The CDR3 contains 14 residues. The V gene lost 0 bases and the J gene lost 2 bases, with 7 bases spanning the gap. CDR3 nucleotide sequence: TGCGCCAGCAGCTTGGCGCTTGACACAGATACGCAGTATTTT. The encoded protein is CASSLALDTDTQYF.

The rearrangement links TRBV7-2 to TRBJ2-7; no clear D gene. V lost 5 bases and J lost 6, with 14 bases in between. Germline lookup yields CDR1 SGHTA and CDR2 FQGNSA. The CDR3 is 13 amino acids. The CDR3 is CASSAGPLTEQYF. The CDR3 nucleotides are TGTGCCAGCAGCGCCGGGCCCCTGACCGAGCAGTACTTC. Together with reference TRBV7-2 and TRBJ2-7, the CDR3 gives the full variable domain: GAGVSQSPSNKVTEKGKDVELRCDPISGHTALYWYRQSLGQGLEFLIYFQGNSAPDKSGLPSDRFSAERTGGSVSTLTIQRTQQEDSAVYLCASSAGPLTEQYFGPGTRLTVT.

The chain combines TRBV27 with TRBJ2-2; possibly TRBD1 for D (5 bases). Deletions cut 1 base from V and 4 bases from J, with 7 bases between. Germline CDR1 MNHEY, CDR2 SMNVEV (reference sequence). The CDR3 contains 14 residues. The CDR3 reads CASSLWGPTGELFF. DNA of the CDR3: TGTGCCAGCAGTTTATGGGGCCCCACCGGGGAGCTGTTTTTT.

As to this clone: Just one base apart from a much larger clone, this may be a read error. The sample has other DNA sequences that encode this CDR3 too. The rearrangement links TRBV5-1 to TRBJ1-3; tentatively, D is TRBD1 (5 bases). CDR1 and CDR2 (germline): SGHRS, YFSETQ. Trimming took 4 bases from V and 3 from J, leaving 11 bases between them. The CDR3 length is 14 residues. The CDR3 sequence: CASSPGTDGNTIYF. In DNA form, the CDR3 reads TGCGCCAGCAGCCCTGGGACGGATGGAAACACCATATATTTT.

This rearrangement joins TRBV29-1 to TRBJ1-2; D is perhaps TRBD1 (5 bases). Germline values: CDR1 SQVTM, CDR2 ANQGSEA. The CDR3 extends over 13 amino acids. V shed 8 bases and J shed 5 bases, with 18 bases lying between them. The CDR3 region is CSSRSGTDYGYTF. The DNA of the CDR3 is TGCAGCTCACGATCCGGGACGGATTATGGCTACACCTTC.

The J gene is TRBJ2-7, the V gene TRBV5-1, with 14 bases lining up with TRBD2. This CDR3 region has 19 residues. In germline, CDR1 is SGHRS, CDR2 YFSETQ. V was clipped by 5 bases and J by 1 base; unmatched bases: 14. The chain's CDR3 is CASRVLTGLAGVMSYEQYF. For the CDR3, the DNA is TGCGCCAGCAGGGTTCTTACGGGACTAGCGGGAGTAATGTCCTACGAGCAGTACTTC.

The gene calls are TRBV19 and TRBJ2-2; 12 nucleotides align to TRBD2. Unmatched junction bases numbered 8, after V lost 5 bases and J lost 4 bases. This CDR3 is built from 17 residues. The germline CDR1 and CDR2 sequences are LNHDA and SQIVND (reference sequence). In DNA form, the CDR3 reads TGTGCCAGTAGTCGTCTAGCGGGAGGGCCGGGCACCGGGGAGCTGTTTTTT. It codes for CASSRLAGGPGTGELFF.

The rearrangement uses TRBV6-6 and TRBJ1-2; D is unresolved. CDR3 size: 16 residues. In germline, CDR1 is MNHNY, CDR2 SVGAGI (reference sequence). V lost 3 bases and J 0 bases, leaving 14 bases between the germline ends. The CDR3 spells CASSYGGRRSNYGYTF. DNA for the CDR3: TGTGCCAGCAGTTATGGAGGACGGAGATCTAACTATGGCTACACCTTC.

On this clone itself: It may be a read error: a sequence one base away is much more abundant. V is TRBV13 and J is TRBJ2-1; D gene uncertain. The length of the CDR3 is 11 residues. Trimming removed 5 bases from V and 3 bases from J, with 2 bases in between. Germline V gene sequence: CDR1 PRHDT, CDR2 FYEKMQ (reference sequence). CDR3 nucleotide sequence: TGTGCCAGCAGCCTCTACAATGAGCAGTTCTTC. Translated: CASSLYNEQFF.

The chain joins TRBV5-4 to TRBJ2-2, with 9 positions matching TRBD2. With 5 bases clipped from V and 0 bases from J, the junction kept 5 bases outside the gene matches. The CDR3 is 16 residues long. Germline V lookup: CDR1 SGHNT, CDR2 YYREEE (reference sequence). The CDR3 reads CASRQGLATNTGELFF. In nucleotides, the CDR3 is TGTGCCAGCAGACAAGGACTAGCGACGAACACCGGGGAGCTGTTTTTT.

This clone was counted between two and nine times. The chain recombines TRBV7-9 with TRBJ1-4; 7 nucleotides align to TRBD1. The length of the CDR3 is 14 residues. Germline assignment: CDR1 SEHNR and CDR2 FQNEAQ (reference sequence). V dropped 10 bases and J dropped 8; count of bases not matched to a gene: 13. The CDR3 protein is CAITEQDRREKLFF. The CDR3, as DNA: TGTGCCATTACAGAACAGGACAGGAGAGAAAAACTGTTTTTT.

The rearrangement links TRBV28 to TRBJ1-1, with D possibly being TRBD1 (6 bases). Trimming stripped 7 bases from V and 8 bases from J, with 20 bases between. The CDR3 contains 14 residues. Germline V lookup: CDR1 MDHEN, CDR2 SYDVKM. As DNA, the CDR3 is TGTGCCAGCAATACCCCCCGGGGGGCGAGGGAAGCTTTCTTT. Amino acids: CASNTPRGAREAFF.

This rearrangement joins TRBV7-2 to TRBJ2-1; unclear D gene. Trimming removed 9 bases at V and 0 bases at J, with 15 bases between. Germline CDR1 SGHTA, CDR2 FQGNSA. The CDR3 totals 15 residues. The CDR3 nucleotides read TGTGCCAGTTCCCCTACGGAGAGCTCCTACAATGAGCAGTTCTTC. Translating gives CASSPTESSYNEQFF.

The J gene is TRBJ2-3, the V gene TRBV29-1; tentatively, D is TRBD1 (5 bases). The CDR3 runs 14 residues. The V and J ends lost 5 bases and 3 bases respectively, with 15 bases between them. Germline loops: CDR1 SQVTM, CDR2 ANQGSEA. This chain's CDR3 is CSVLIQGGTDTQYF. The CDR3 nucleotides read TGCAGCGTTCTCATTCAGGGTGGAACAGATACGCAGTATTTT.

This clone appeared a few times. V gene TRBV18 combines with J gene TRBJ1-5, with 8 positions matching TRBD1. The V gene end was trimmed by 6 bases and the J gene end by 5 bases; junction bases not matched to a gene: 9. The germline V gene has CDR1 KGHSH and CDR2 LQKENI. This CDR3 comprises 15 residues. This CDR3 is CASSYGTGNYQPQHF. The CDR3 DNA reads as TGTGCCAGCTCGTACGGGACAGGAAATTATCAGCCCCAGCATTTT.

This clone was counted between two and nine times. The chain joins TRBV7-9 to TRBJ2-1, with 9 bases identical to TRBD2. V shed 4 bases, J shed 7 bases, and the junction held 8 bases outside the gene matches. The germline gives CDR1 SEHNR, CDR2 FQNEAQ (reference sequence). CDR3 length equals 15 residues. Here the CDR3 DNA reads TGTGCCAGCAGCTCGACTAGCGGACCGTCGAATGAGCAGTTCTTC. Translation: CASSSTSGPSNEQFF.

This chain uses TRBV10-3 with TRBJ2-7, with D perhaps being TRBD1 or TRBD2 (5 bases each). Trimming shortened V by 9 bases and J by 2 bases, and 20 bases separated the two germline ends. The germline gives CDR1 ENHRY, CDR2 SYGVKD. The CDR3 spans 15 residues. The CDR3, as DNA: TGTGCCATTCGGACGACCGGGACCAGAGCCTACGAGCAGTACTTC. Translation: CAIRTTGTRAYEQYF.

This chain uses TRBV2 with TRBJ2-7; a weak D match, TRBD2 (5 bases). V shed 8 bases and J shed 3 bases, with 11 bases lying between them. The CDR3 loop spans 12 amino acids. Germline V CDR1 and CDR2: SNHLY, FYNNEI. The CDR3 protein is CASAGVNYEQYF. CDR3 coding DNA: TGTGCCAGCGCCGGGGTTAACTACGAGCAGTACTTC. The full variable domain, rest sourced from reference TRBV2 and TRBJ2-7, is EPEVTQTPSHQVTQMGQEVILRCVPISNHLYFYWYRQILGQKVEFLVSFYNNEISEKSEIFDDQFSVERPDGSNFTLKIRSTKLEDSAMYFCASAGVNYEQYFGPGTRLTVT.

The rearrangement uses TRBV2 and TRBJ2-1, with 7 bases matching TRBD1. CDR1 and CDR2 (germline): SNHLY, FYNNEI. With 6 bases clipped from V and 0 bases from J, the junction kept 5 bases outside the gene matches. This CDR3 is built from 15 residues. The CDR3 sequence: CASSQGQSSYNEQFF. For the CDR3, the DNA is TGTGCCAGCAGCCAGGGACAGTCCTCCTACAATGAGCAGTTCTTC.